Listed here are 20 T cell receptor beta chains from one sample, sequenced in a study of blood T cell repertoires in COVID-19. Assay: immunoSEQ multiplex PCR; the TCRdb copy retains only in-frame clones and omits some. Of some 200,000 clones in the sample, about four fifths are singletons; the top ten hold over 2.5%. Sequencing was done on a sample of peripheral blood. The receptor set was obtained from a woman in her twenties or thirties who had recovered from COVID-19.

The chain links TRBV30 to TRBJ2-7; 10 nucleotides align to TRBD2. This CDR3 region has 14 residues. Losses at the gene ends were 5 bases for V and 0 bases for J; bases not matched to a gene: 4. The germline V gene encodes CDR1 GTSNPN and CDR2 SVGIG (reference sequence). Written as DNA, the CDR3 is TGTGCCTGGGATCTAGCGGGAGTCTCCTACGAGCAGTACTTC. It codes for CAWDLAGVSYEQYF. The full variable domain, its missing parts supplied by reference TRBV30 and TRBJ2-7, is SQTIHQWPATLVQPVGSPLSLECTVEGTSNPNLYWYRQAAGRGLQLLFYSVGIGQISSEVPQNLSASRPQDRQFILSSKKLLLSDSGFYLCAWDLAGVSYEQYFGPGTRLTVT.

The rearrangement uses TRBV10-1 and TRBJ2-2; the match to TRBD2 covers 12 bases. Germline V gene data show CDR1 as WNHNN and CDR2 as SYGVQD (reference sequence). The V gene end was trimmed by 6 bases and the J gene end by 7 bases; junction bases not matched to a gene: 15. This CDR3 has 18 amino acids. The DNA of the CDR3 is TGCGCCAGCAGCCAACCCGAGCTGGGACTAGCGGGTGTCGGGGAGCTGTTTTTT. Residues: CASSQPELGLAGVGELFF.

The chain employs TRBV7-9 and TRBJ1-3, with a tentative D call TRBD1 (6 bases). The CDR3 is 14 amino acids. Germline values: CDR1 SEHNR, CDR2 FQNEAQ (reference sequence). Deletions cut 5 bases from V and 4 bases from J, with 12 bases between. CDR3 coding DNA: TGTGCCAGCAGCGCTCGGACAGTCGGAAACACCATATATTTT. It specifies CASSARTVGNTIYF.

The CDR3 DNA follows: TGTGCCAGCATTCACAACGTCCTGACTTTC. This encodes CASIHNVLTF. The J gene is TRBJ2-6, the V gene TRBV12-3 or TRBV12-4; no firm D call. V lost 7 bases, J lost 9 bases, and 4 bases lay in between. The CDR3 runs to 10 residues.

V gene TRBV3-1 (or the pseudogene TRBV3-2) combines with J gene TRBJ2-7; 7 bases agree with TRBD1. The V gene's germline CDR1 is LGHDT and CDR2 YNNKEL (reference sequence). The trim removed 1 base at V and 6 bases at J, leaving 6 bases unmatched. The CDR3 spans 14 residues. CDR3 coding DNA: TGTGCCAGCAGCCAAGGGGGACAGTCCCCCGAGCAGTACTTC. It codes for CASSQGGQSPEQYF.

V and J are TRBV19 and TRBJ2-5; 9 bases match TRBD1. Trimming took 5 bases from V and 4 from J; bases not matched to a gene: 8. There are 15 residues in the CDR3. CDR1 is LNHDA and CDR2 is SQIVND in the germline V gene (reference sequence). CDR3: CASSGNRGPGETQYF. CDR3 DNA sequence: TGTGCCAGTAGTGGTAACAGGGGGCCGGGAGAGACCCAGTACTTC.

This clone was counted a single time. This chain connects TRBV7-9 to TRBJ2-5, with TRBD2 identical over 10 bases. Trimming removed 0 bases from V and 5 bases from J; junction bases left unmatched: 3. Germline CDR1 SEHNR, CDR2 FQNEAQ (reference sequence). CDR3 length: 15 residues. CDR3 amino acids: CASSLAAGGVETQYF. CDR3 DNA: TGTGCCAGCAGCTTAGCAGCGGGAGGGGTGGAGACCCAGTACTTC.

The rearrangement links TRBV6-1 to TRBJ1-2, with D perhaps TRBD1 (5 bases). CDR1 and CDR2 (germline): MNHNS, SASEGT. This CDR3 spans 17 amino acids. Trimming shortened V by 1 base and J by 0 bases, and 15 bases separated the two germline ends. CDR3 loop: CASSEVWGLRANYGYTF. Here the CDR3 DNA reads TGTGCCAGCAGTGAAGTATGGGGACTTCGAGCTAACTATGGCTACACCTTC.

The V and J genes are TRBV19 and TRBJ2-1, with 16 bases lining up with TRBD2. This CDR3 is built from 17 residues. V dropped 4 bases and J dropped 5; count of bases not matched to a gene: 5. Germline lookup yields CDR1 LNHDA and CDR2 SQIVND (reference sequence). The DNA for the CDR3 is TGTGCCAGTAGTAAGGGGACTAGCGGGAGGGCGGACAATGAGCAGTTCTTC. It yields the protein CASSKGTSGRADNEQFF.

The chain employs TRBV21-1 and TRBJ2-7; TRBD2 was called by the table and not checked on the DNA. TRBV21-1 is recorded as a pseudogene. The CDR3 spans 19 residues. In nucleotides, the CDR3 is TGTGCCAGCAGCAATCATCCGGCTAGCGGGAGGCCCCCACCCTACGAGCAGTACTTC. This sequence encodes CASSNHPASGRPPPYEQYF.

The chain employs TRBV28 and TRBJ1-2; D is unresolved. Germline CDR1 is MDHEN and CDR2 is SYDVKM. V was cut by 6 bases and J by 1 base, with 9 bases left in between. The CDR3 totals 13 residues. CDR3 sequence reads: CASRGYDNYGYTF. The CDR3 nucleotides read TGTGCCAGCAGGGGCTACGATAACTATGGCTACACCTTC.

V and J are TRBV27 and TRBJ2-1, with TRBD1 matching over 7 bases. The CDR3 contains 15 residues. Germline V lookup: CDR1 MNHEY, CDR2 SMNVEV (reference sequence). Trimming took 3 bases from V and 2 from J; bases not matched to a gene: 4. CDR3 sequence reads: CASSFHRGPYNEQFF. CDR3 coding DNA: TGTGCCAGCAGTTTCCACAGGGGTCCCTACAATGAGCAGTTCTTC.

CDR3 coding DNA: TGCGCCAGCAGCTTGGGCCCCGGGGGACACAATGAGCAGTTCTTC. It codes for CASSLGPGGHNEQFF. The chain recombines TRBV5-1 with TRBJ2-1, with D perhaps TRBD2 (6 bases). The CDR3 extends over 15 amino acids. Trimming stripped 0 bases from V and 5 bases from J, with 12 bases between. Looked up from germline, CDR1 is SGHRS and CDR2 is YFSETQ.

This chain links TRBV2 with TRBJ1-2, with D unclear. V was pared by 2 bases and J by 7 bases, with 8 bases between. CDR1 is SNHLY and CDR2 is FYNNEI in the germline V gene. This CDR3 has 12 residues. In DNA form, the CDR3 reads TGTGCCAGCAGTGAACGGACTCCTGGCTACACCTTC. Protein product: CASSERTPGYTF. The full variable domain, with the rest looked up from reference TRBV2 and TRBJ1-2, is EPEVTQTPSHQVTQMGQEVILRCVPISNHLYFYWYRQILGQKVEFLVSFYNNEISEKSEIFDDQFSVERPDGSNFTLKIRSTKLEDSAMYFCASSERTPGYTFGSGTRLTVV.

This clone was observed a handful of times. The chain links TRBV10-1 to TRBJ1-5; 8 bases align to TRBD1. The V gene's germline CDR1 is WNHNN and CDR2 SYGVQD (reference sequence). With 5 bases clipped from V and 6 bases from J, the junction kept 6 bases outside the gene matches. This CDR3 is built from 14 residues. The CDR3 nucleotides are TGCGCCAGCAGTTCGGGACAGGTCACTCAGCCCCAGCATTTT. Translation: CASSSGQVTQPQHF.

The V and J genes are TRBV19 and TRBJ2-6, with D possibly being TRBD1 (5 bases). Deletions cut 4 bases from V and 0 bases from J, with 19 bases between. The CDR3 totals 19 residues. Germline CDR1 and CDR2: LNHDA and SQIVND (reference sequence). The CDR3 loop is CASSTGLTVLNSGANVLTF. CDR3 nucleotide sequence: TGTGCCAGTAGTACCGGGTTGACAGTTTTAAACTCTGGGGCCAACGTCCTGACTTTC.

The chain links TRBV4-1 to TRBJ2-7; 11 bases are a match to TRBD2. Germline V lookup: CDR1 MGHRA, CDR2 YSYEKL. The length of the CDR3 is 15 residues. The V and J ends lost 2 bases and 4 bases, in that order; junction bases with no gene match: 4. DNA of the CDR3: TGCGCCAGCAGCCAATCGGGACTAGCGGTTTACGAGCAGTACTTC. Its translation: CASSQSGLAVYEQYF.

The chain employs TRBV4-2 and TRBJ2-5, with TRBD2 identical over 7 bases. This CDR3 region has 20 residues. V dropped 3 bases and J dropped 0; count of bases not matched to a gene: 19. Germline V gene sequence: CDR1 LGHNA, CDR2 YNFKEQ. The CDR3 nucleotides read TGTGCCAGCAGCCAGACCTTTACCTCCTCTCTAGCGGCGTACCAAGAGACCCAGTACTTC. Protein product: CASSQTFTSSLAAYQETQYF.

This chain links TRBV19 with TRBJ2-2; no reliable D call. This CDR3 contains 14 residues. V gave up 3 bases and J gave up 0 bases, with 5 bases separating them. CDR1 and CDR2 (germline): LNHDA, SQIVND (reference sequence). The CDR3 DNA sequence: TGTGCCAGTAGTATGGCGGCGAACACCGGGGAGCTGTTTTTT. It yields the protein CASSMAANTGELFF.

This chain connects TRBV5-1 to TRBJ2-1, with 16 bases that match TRBD2. J was trimmed by 7 bases and V by 3 bases; bases with no gene match: 4. CDR1 and CDR2 (germline): SGHRS, YFSETQ. The length of the CDR3 is 16 residues. As DNA, the CDR3 is TGCGCCAGCAGCTGGGGACTAGCGGGAGGGGCGAATGAGCAGTTCTTC. Translating it yields CASSWGLAGGANEQFF.